This T cell receptor (beta chain) emerged from a study of T cells in narcolepsy. Study details: Patients with NT1 or NT2 and healthy control donors were enrolled. General study results and limits: Autoreactive clonotypes reportedly recurred in blood of same and different patients, not controls. No autoreactive T cell clone sequences appeared in some memory CD4+ repertoires. Comparing one patient's CSF and blood CD4+ clonotypes highlighted HCRT- and TRIB2-specific autoreactive clonotypes.

Details on this clone: What it recognizes is unknown.

V trimming: 7 bases; J trimming: 4 bases; junction bases outside the gene matches: 13. The germline V gene encodes CDR1 MDHEN and CDR2 SYDVKM. This CDR3 comprises 16 residues. The repertoire was sequenced with immunoSEQ multiplex PCR; TCRdb's copy has only in-frame clones and lacks some. The data show 30,000 to 40,000 clones, with 82% seen just once and approximately 2.7% held by the top ten. This TCR was recovered from a human donor with narcolepsy. The specimen sequenced was CD45RA- memory CD4+ T cells from PBMCs. This chain uses TRBV28 with TRBJ1-3, with TRBD1 matching 7 bases. CDR3 loop: CASTQPRGYRGNTIYF. CDR3 coding DNA: TGTGCCAGCACCCAACCCAGGGGGTACCGCGGAAACACCATATATTTT. The whole variable domain, remainder taken from reference TRBV28 and TRBJ1-3, is DVKVTQSSRYLVKRTGEKVFLECVQDMDHENMFWYRQDPGLGLRLIYFSYDVKMKEKGDIPEGYSVSREKKERFSLILESASTNQTSMYLCASTQPRGYRGNTIYFGEGSWLTVV.